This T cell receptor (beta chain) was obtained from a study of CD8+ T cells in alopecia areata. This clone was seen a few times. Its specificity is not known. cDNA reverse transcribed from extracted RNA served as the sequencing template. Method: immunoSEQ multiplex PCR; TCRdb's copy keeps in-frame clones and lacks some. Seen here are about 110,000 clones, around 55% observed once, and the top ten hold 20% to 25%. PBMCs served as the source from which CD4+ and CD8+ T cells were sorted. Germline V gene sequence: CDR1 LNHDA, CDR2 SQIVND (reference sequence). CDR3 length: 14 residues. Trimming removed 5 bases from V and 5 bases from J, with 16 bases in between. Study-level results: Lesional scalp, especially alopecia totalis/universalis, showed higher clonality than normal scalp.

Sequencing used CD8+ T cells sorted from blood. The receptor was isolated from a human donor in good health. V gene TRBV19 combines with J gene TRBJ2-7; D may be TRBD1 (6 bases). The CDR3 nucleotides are TGTGCCAGTAGTGCGATGGGACAATTCCACGAGCAGTACTTC. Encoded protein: CASSAMGQFHEQYF.